The rows below give T cell receptor beta chains drawn from one sample of a study of T cells in Graves' hyperthyroidism and ophthalmopathy. Each CDR3 protein gets one entry after TCRdb re-called the multiplex PCR reads with MiXCR. Among roughly 570,000 distinct CDR3 sequences listed, 15% to 19% were seen once. Sequencing input: blood. Every receptor here comes from a woman under 40 with Graves' hyperthyroidism. The conserved cysteine and the conserved F or W are not part of the CDR3 here.

v_call,cdr3_length,j_call,cdr3_aa
TRBV28,11,TRBJ2-7,ASNRDGIWEQY
TRBV15,12,TRBJ2-1,ATSWTSTYNEQF
TRBV12-3/TRBV12-4,13,TRBJ2-1,ASSSLAGIYNEQF
TRBV12-3/TRBV12-4,12,TRBJ2-7,ASSITTGSREQY
TRBV20-1,12,TRBJ2-3,SASIPPSTDTQY
TRBV30,10,TRBJ2-7,AGQGGSYEQY
TRBV3-1,12,TRBJ1-2,ASSPTREPYGYT
TRBV3-1,15,TRBJ2-2,ASSQEGSGRYTGELF
TRBV10-1,13,TRBJ2-3,ASSESFDSTDTQY
TRBV6-2/TRBV6-3,13,TRBJ2-7,ASSYGTSGSDEQY
TRBV12-3/TRBV12-4,13,TRBJ2-1,ASSLLRGSYNEQF
TRBV20-1,14,TRBJ2-1,SALLLTSGGYNEQF
TRBV24-1,16,TRBJ2-3,ATSDRTGASGKTDTQY
TRBV5-6,13,TRBJ2-3,ASSSSGRDTDTQY
TRBV7-9,15,TRBJ2-1,ASSSPRYQGDNNEQF
TRBV5-1,14,TRBJ2-2,ASSLVSSRNTGELF
TRBV7-8,12,TRBJ2-5,ASSLEVGLETQY
TRBV5-1,15,TRBJ2-1,ASSLFSLGTGKNEQF
TRBV27,13,TRBJ2-3,ASGQGALKTDTQY
TRBV5-1,11,TRBJ2-7,ASSWDSRYEQY
TRBV28,15,TRBJ2-7,ASSFQDIGFQSYEQY
TRBV12-3/TRBV12-4,11,TRBJ2-3,ASSLHLTDTQY
TRBV6-4,13,TRBJ2-2,ASSRGQGGTGELF
TRBV4-1,14,TRBJ2-3,ASIRDPGSWADTQY
TRBV28,13,TRBJ2-7,ASSLVGGPEKEQY
TRBV20-1,14,TRBJ2-7,SAPSPTSGRAGEQY